The rows below give T cell receptor beta chains drawn from one sample of a study of radiotherapy plus CTLA-4 blockade in lung cancer. The repertoire was sequenced with immunoSEQ multiplex PCR; TCRdb's copy has only in-frame clones and lacks some. The table shows roughly 80,000 clones, with under 75% occurring only once. This specimen consisted of peripheral blood, obtained from a patient treated with radiotherapy plus ipilimumab. The receptors here all came from a human donor with non-small cell lung cancer whose response to radiotherapy plus ipilimumab could not be evaluated. Both conserved end residues are part of each CDR3. D genes are given only for firm matches. Not all rows give a size; the values are once, few, many and, for expanded clones, a class.

v_call	clone_size	d_call	j_call	cdr3_nt	cdr3_aa
TRBV9	NA	NA	TRBJ2-5	TGTGCCAGCAGCGCCGAAGGACAATACGGGACCCAGTACTTC	CASSAEGQYGTQYF
TRBV2	many	NA	TRBJ1-3	TGTGCCAGCAGTGATTACATTGGAAACACCATATATTTT	CASSDYIGNTIYF
TRBV2	NA	NA	TRBJ2-7	TGTGCCAGCAGGGCATTCTACGAGCAGTACTTC	CASRAFYEQYF
TRBV16	NA	NA	TRBJ1-2	TGTGCCAGCAGCCACTCCACAGGGTTCTATGGCTACACCTTC	CASSHSTGFYGYTF
TRBV7-3	NA	TRBD1	TRBJ2-2	TGTGCCAGCAGCTTAATGGGACAGGGACCCACCGGGGAGCTGTTTTTT	CASSLMGQGPTGELFF
TRBV18	once	TRBD1	TRBJ1-2	TGTGCCAGCTCAGAACAGGGGCCCCCCTATGGCTACACCTTC	CASSEQGPPYGYTF
TRBV2	once	NA	TRBJ2-3	TGTGCCAGCGGTGAAGTACCGGGAAGGGGCACAGATACGCAGTATTTT	CASGEVPGRGTDTQYF
TRBV5-1	NA	TRBD1	TRBJ1-4	TGCGCCAGCAGCCAAGGGGGCAGGGGTGAAAAACTGTTTTTT	CASSQGGRGEKLFF
TRBV6-5	NA	TRBD1	TRBJ1-1	TGTGCCAGCACAAAAATAGGACAGGGCACTGAAGCTTTCTTT	CASTKIGQGTEAFF
TRBV27	once	NA	TRBJ2-5	TGTGCCAGCAGTTCCCTCGGTGAGACCCAGTACTTC	CASSSLGETQYF
TRBV7-8	NA	TRBD1	TRBJ2-7	TGTGCCAGCAGCCCCCGACAGGGGGCAAGGGAGCAGTACTTC	CASSPRQGAREQYF
TRBV7-9	once	NA	TRBJ2-1	TGTGCCAGCAGCTTGGGAGGGGGGGGGCCCGATCCGGTGCATGAGCAGTTCTTC	CASSLGGGGPDPVHEQFF
TRBV27	NA	NA	TRBJ2-6	TGTGCCAGCAGTTTCTATCGCTCGGGGGCTGGGGCCAACGTCCTGACTTTC	CASSFYRSGAGANVLTF
TRBV4-3	NA	NA	TRBJ1-1	TGCGCCAGCAGCCAAGATCTCGCTGAAGCTTTCTTT	CASSQDLAEAFF
TRBV2	NA	NA	TRBJ1-2	TGTGCCAGCAGCCAGACAGCTAACTATGGCTACACCTTC	CASSQTANYGYTF
TRBV5-1	NA	TRBD1	TRBJ2-7	TGCGCCAGCAAGGGGGACAGGGAGTACGAGCAGTACTTC	CASKGDREYEQYF
TRBV28	once	TRBD1	TRBJ1-4	TGTGCCAGCAGCCGATACAGGGGGCGGGAAAAACTGTTTTTT	CASSRYRGREKLFF
TRBV28	NA	NA	TRBJ1-1	TGTGCCAGCAGTTTGGGGCAAAACACTGAAGCTTTCTTT	CASSLGQNTEAFF
TRBV5-6	NA	NA	TRBJ1-1	TGTGCCAGCAGCCCCCAAATGTGGGTAGGGGTGAACACTGAAGCTTTCTTT	CASSPQMWVGVNTEAFF
TRBV5-1	NA	NA	TRBJ1-1	TGCGCCAGCAGCTTGATGGGGGCGAGTGATGAAGCTTTCTTT	CASSLMGASDEAFF
TRBV30	NA	TRBD2	TRBJ2-7	TGTGCCTGGAGGAACCCGGGAGGGTCCTACGAGCAGTACTTC	CAWRNPGGSYEQYF
TRBV27	NA	TRBD1	TRBJ1-5	TGTGCCAGCAGTGCGATACAGGGGTTAAGCAATCAGCCCCAGCATTTT	CASSAIQGLSNQPQHF
TRBV6-1	NA	TRBD1	TRBJ1-4	TGTGCCAGCAGTCAACAGGGGTTTAATGAAAAACTGTTTTTT	CASSQQGFNEKLFF
TRBV6-6	once	TRBD1	TRBJ1-2	TGTGCCAGCACTTCCCGGGACAGGGAGGGAGTCAACGGCTACACCTTC	CASTSRDREGVNGYTF
TRBV6-1	once	TRBD1	TRBJ1-2	TGTGCCAGCAGAATCTTACAGGGGGCTACCTATGGCTACACCTTC	CASRILQGATYGYTF
TRBV5-8	NA	NA	TRBJ2-7	TGTGCCAGCAGCTTGACTTCTCGCGAGCAGTACTTC	CASSLTSREQYF
TRBV10-3	NA	TRBD2	TRBJ2-2	TGTGCCATCAGTGGATTTAGCGGGGGGGCCTTCGGGGAGCTGTTTTTT	CAISGFSGGAFGELFF
TRBV5-4	NA	TRBD2	TRBJ2-7	TGTGCCAGCAGCTTGGAACTAGCGGGGCTATACGAGCAGTACTTC	CASSLELAGLYEQYF
TRBV30	NA	TRBD1	TRBJ1-5	TGTGCCTTTAAACAGGGGGCTTGGCAGCCCCAGCATTTT	CAFKQGAWQPQHF
TRBV11-2	few	TRBD1	TRBJ2-2	TGTGCCAGCAGCTCAACGAGGGGGCAGGGAAGAACCGGGGAGCTGTTTTTT	CASSSTRGQGRTGELFF
TRBV7-3	NA	NA	TRBJ2-4	TGTGCCAGCAGCTTAAATGGAGGGGTTGGAAACATTCAGTACTTC	CASSLNGGVGNIQYF
TRBV28	few	TRBD1	TRBJ1-6	TGTGCCAGCAGCCCCGGACAGGGACATCCACCCCTCCACTTT	CASSPGQGHPPLHF
TRBV5-1	NA	TRBD2	TRBJ2-1	TGCGCCAGCAGCCCCAGAGCGGGAGGCGGTTCCTACAATGAGCAGTTCTTC	CASSPRAGGGSYNEQFF
TRBV18	few	TRBD2	TRBJ2-2	TGTGCCAGCTCACCACCGACTAGCAAACGTCGCACCGGGGAGCTGTTTTTT	CASSPPTSKRRTGELFF
TRBV11-3	NA	TRBD2	TRBJ2-3	TGTGCCAGCAGCTTAGGTGGTTTGGCGGGAGAGGCAGATACGCAGTATTTT	CASSLGGLAGEADTQYF
TRBV7-2	once	NA	TRBJ2-3	TGTGCCAGCAGCCTACAGCAGGGAAGCACAGATACGCAGTATTTT	CASSLQQGSTDTQYF